This T cell receptor beta chain was sequenced in a study of T cell responses to AZD1222 COVID-19 vaccine. General observations from the study: Dominant at 160-218 and 743-854, vaccine-associated CD4 TCRs also spanned spike. Close to half of spike-specific TCRs reportedly recognize unmutated variant regions.

Worth noting for this clone: Its specificity is not known.

Clones were read by immunoSEQ multiplex PCR, and TCRdb kept only the in-frame ones, dropping some. The sample comprises 250,000 or so clones, roughly 93% of which are singletons, and less than 0.6% rests with the top ten. CDR1 is SGHRS and CDR2 is YFSETQ in the germline V gene. CDR3 length: 14 residues. Trimming cost V 1 base and J 13 bases; bases outside gene matches: 6. This material consisted of peripheral blood, taken on day 0 of AZD1222 vaccination. This receptor was taken from an adult in good health. The chain has TRBV5-1 and TRBJ2-1; 12 nucleotides align to TRBD2. CDR3 loop: CASSLPRLAGEQFF. The CDR3 DNA follows: TGCGCCAGCAGCTTGCCTCGACTAGCGGGGGAACAGTTCTTC.